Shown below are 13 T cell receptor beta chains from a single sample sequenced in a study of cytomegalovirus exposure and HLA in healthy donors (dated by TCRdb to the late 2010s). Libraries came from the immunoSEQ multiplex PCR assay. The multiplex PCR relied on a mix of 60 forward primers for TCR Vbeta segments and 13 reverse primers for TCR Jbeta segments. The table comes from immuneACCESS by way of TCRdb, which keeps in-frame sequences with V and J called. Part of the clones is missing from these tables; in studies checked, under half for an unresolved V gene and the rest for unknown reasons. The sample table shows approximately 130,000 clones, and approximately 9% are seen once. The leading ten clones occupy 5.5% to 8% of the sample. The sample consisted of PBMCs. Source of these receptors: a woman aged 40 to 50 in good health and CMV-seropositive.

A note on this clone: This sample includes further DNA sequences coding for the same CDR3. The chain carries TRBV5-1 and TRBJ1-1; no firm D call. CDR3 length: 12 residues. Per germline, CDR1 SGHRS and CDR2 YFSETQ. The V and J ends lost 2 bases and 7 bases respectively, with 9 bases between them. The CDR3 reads CASSFPGNEAFF. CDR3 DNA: TGCGCCAGCAGCTTTCCGGGGAATGAAGCTTTCTTT.

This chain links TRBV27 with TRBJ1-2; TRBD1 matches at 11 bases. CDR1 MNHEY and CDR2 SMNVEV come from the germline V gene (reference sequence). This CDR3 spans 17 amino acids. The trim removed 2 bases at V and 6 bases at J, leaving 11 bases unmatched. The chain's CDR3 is CASSLIGVGQGVNGYTF. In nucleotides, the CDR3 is TGTGCCAGCAGTTTAATAGGAGTGGGACAGGGGGTTAATGGCTACACCTTC.

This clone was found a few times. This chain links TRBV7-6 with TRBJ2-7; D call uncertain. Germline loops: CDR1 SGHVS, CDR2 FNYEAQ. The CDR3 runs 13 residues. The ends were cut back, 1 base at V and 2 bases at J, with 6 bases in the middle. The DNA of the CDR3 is TGTGCCAGCAGCTTAGGAGGAACCTACGAGCAGTACTTC. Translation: CASSLGGTYEQYF.

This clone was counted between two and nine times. CDR3 bases: TGTGCCAGCAGCTACCGACAGGGGACCTCTGAAGCTTTCTTT. Protein sequence: CASSYRQGTSEAFF. V usage is TRBV13 and J usage is TRBJ1-1, with 8 bases that match TRBD1. Germline trimming cut 4 bases from V and 6 bases from J; bases unmatched to any gene: 7. The CDR3 runs to 14 residues. CDR1 PRHDT and CDR2 FYEKMQ come from the germline V gene (reference sequence).

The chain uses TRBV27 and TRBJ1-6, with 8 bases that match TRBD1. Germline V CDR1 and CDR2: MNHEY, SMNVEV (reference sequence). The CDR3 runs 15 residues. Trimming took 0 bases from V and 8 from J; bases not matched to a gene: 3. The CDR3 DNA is TGTGCCAGCAGTTTATCGGACAGGGCGTATTCACCCCTCCACTTT. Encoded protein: CASSLSDRAYSPLHF.

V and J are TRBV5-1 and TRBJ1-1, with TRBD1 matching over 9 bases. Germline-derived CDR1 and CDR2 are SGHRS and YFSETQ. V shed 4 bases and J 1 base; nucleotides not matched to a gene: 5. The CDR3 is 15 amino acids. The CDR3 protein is CASSPTGGWNTEAFF. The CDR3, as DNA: TGCGCCAGCAGCCCCACAGGGGGCTGGAACACTGAAGCTTTCTTT.

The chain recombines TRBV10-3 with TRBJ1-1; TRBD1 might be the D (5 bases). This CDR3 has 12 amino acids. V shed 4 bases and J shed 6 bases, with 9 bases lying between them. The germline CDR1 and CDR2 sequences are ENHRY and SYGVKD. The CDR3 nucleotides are TGTGCCATCAGTGGGGACTCCCCTGAAGCTTTCTTT. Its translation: CAISGDSPEAFF.

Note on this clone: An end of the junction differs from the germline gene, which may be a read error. CDR3 amino acids: CAGSRRTGGNLNTEAFF. CDR3 bases: TGTGCCGGTAGTCGTCGGACAGGGGGGAACTTGAACACTGAAGCTTTCTTT. The J gene is TRBJ1-1, the V gene TRBV19; 10 bases are shared with TRBD1. Germline V gene lookup returns CDR1 LNHDA and CDR2 SQIVND (reference sequence). The CDR3 length is 17 residues.

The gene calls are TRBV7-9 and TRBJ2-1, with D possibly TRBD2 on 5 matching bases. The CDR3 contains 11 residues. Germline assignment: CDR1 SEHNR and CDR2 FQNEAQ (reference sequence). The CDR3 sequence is CAGGNYNEQFF. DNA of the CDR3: TGTGCAGGAGGTAATTACAATGAGCAGTTCTTC.

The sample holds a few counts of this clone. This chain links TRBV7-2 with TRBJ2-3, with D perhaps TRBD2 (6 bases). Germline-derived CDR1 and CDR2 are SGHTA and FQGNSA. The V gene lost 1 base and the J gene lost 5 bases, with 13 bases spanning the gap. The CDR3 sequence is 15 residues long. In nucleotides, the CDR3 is TGTGCCAGCAGCTTAGGGAGGGTTGGGGAAGATACGCAGTATTTT. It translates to CASSLGRVGEDTQYF.

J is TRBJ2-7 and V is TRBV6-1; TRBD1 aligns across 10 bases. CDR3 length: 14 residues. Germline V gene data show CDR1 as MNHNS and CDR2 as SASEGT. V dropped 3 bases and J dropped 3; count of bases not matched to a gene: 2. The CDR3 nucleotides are TGTGCCAGCAGTGAGAGGGACAGGGGCTACGAGCAGTACTTC. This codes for CASSERDRGYEQYF.

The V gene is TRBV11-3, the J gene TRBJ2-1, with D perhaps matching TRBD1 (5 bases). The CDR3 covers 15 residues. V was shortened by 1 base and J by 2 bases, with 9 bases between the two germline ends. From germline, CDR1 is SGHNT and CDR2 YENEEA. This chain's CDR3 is CASSLGGRAYNEQFF. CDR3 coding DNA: TGTGCCAGCAGCTTAGGAGGCAGGGCCTACAATGAGCAGTTCTTC.

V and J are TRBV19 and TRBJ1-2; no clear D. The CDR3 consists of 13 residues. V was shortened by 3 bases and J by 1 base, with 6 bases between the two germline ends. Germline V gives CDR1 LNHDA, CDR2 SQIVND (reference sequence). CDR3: CASSIADNYGYTF. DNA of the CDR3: TGTGCCAGTAGTATTGCAGATAACTATGGCTACACCTTC.